The clone carrying this T cell receptor (beta chain) was seen at least ten times. Its target is unknown. The data stem from a study of CD8 T cells in ankylosing spondylitis. Findings and limits, study-wide: Clones that were linked to disease were CD8+ and were relatively rare in peripheral blood. The authors reported significant enrichment of disease-linked clones in matched ankylosing spondylitis synovial fluid. Seven to nine highly homologous variants formed a TCR beta motif that appeared characteristic of ankylosing spondylitis blood.

The V segment lost 7 bases and the J segment 5 bases; nucleotides outside the gene matches: 11. This CDR3 contains 16 residues. Using quantitative 5'-RACE with molecular barcodes, the authors made TCR beta libraries. One entry per CDR3 protein results from TCRdb running MiXCR on the 5' RACE reads. In the table there are 250,000 or so distinct CDR3 sequences, roughly a tenth of which are singletons. The rearrangement joins TRBV12-3 or TRBV12-4 to TRBJ2-2, with TRBD1 matching 9 bases. The sequenced sample consisted of blood, either unsorted or a sorted T cell fraction (not recorded which). The origin of this receptor is a male donor with ankylosing spondylitis or in good health (not recorded which). The CDR3 protein is CASTPTRTGETGELFF. The CDR3 DNA reads as TGTGCCAGCACCCCCACCAGGACAGGGGAGACCGGGGAGCTGTTTTTT.